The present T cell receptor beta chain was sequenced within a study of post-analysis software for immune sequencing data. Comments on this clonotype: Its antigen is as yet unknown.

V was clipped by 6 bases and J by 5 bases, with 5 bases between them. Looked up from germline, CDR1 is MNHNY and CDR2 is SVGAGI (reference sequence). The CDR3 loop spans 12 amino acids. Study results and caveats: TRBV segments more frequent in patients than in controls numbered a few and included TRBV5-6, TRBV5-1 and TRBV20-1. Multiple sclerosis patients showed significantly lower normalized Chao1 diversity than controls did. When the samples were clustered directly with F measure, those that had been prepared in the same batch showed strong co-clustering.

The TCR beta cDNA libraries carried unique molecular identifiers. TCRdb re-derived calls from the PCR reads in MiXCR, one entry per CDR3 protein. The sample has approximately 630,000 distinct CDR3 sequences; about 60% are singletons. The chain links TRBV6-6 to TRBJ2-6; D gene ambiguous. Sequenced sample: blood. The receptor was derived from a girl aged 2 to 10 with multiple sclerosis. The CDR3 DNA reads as TGTGCCAGCAGCCGACGGGCCAACGTCCTGACTTTC. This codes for CASSRRANVLTF.